These 9 T cell receptor beta chains share one sample of origin, sequenced in a study of T cell responses to AZD1222 COVID-19 vaccine. Some clones are missing from TCRdb's copy, which holds only in-frame ones; the method was immunoSEQ multiplex PCR. The sample holds approximately 140,000 clones, 89% seen once. Sequencing was performed on peripheral blood, taken on day 0 of AZD1222 vaccination. Receptors originate from an adult in good health.

In regard to this clone: The sample holds other DNA sequences that translate to the same CDR3. The CDR3 is CASSVGGETQYF. DNA of the CDR3: TGTGCCAGCAGCGTAGGTGGGGAGACCCAGTACTTC. The rearrangement uses TRBV9 and TRBJ2-5; D not resolved. CDR3 length: 12 residues. From germline, CDR1 is SGDLS and CDR2 YYNGEE. The ends were cut back, 0 bases at V and 5 bases at J, with 5 bases in the middle.

The V and J genes are TRBV2 and TRBJ1-2, with 11 bases matching TRBD1. With 3 bases clipped from V and 5 bases from J, the junction kept 5 bases outside the gene matches. The V gene's germline CDR1 is SNHLY and CDR2 FYNNEI. The CDR3 has 15 amino acids. The DNA of the CDR3 is TGTGCCAGCAGTGAGCGGGACAGGGGGAGGTATGGCTACACCTTC. It yields the protein CASSERDRGRYGYTF.

The chain recombines TRBV7-2 with TRBJ2-7; 7 bases align to TRBD1. Germline CDR1 reads SGHTA; CDR2 reads FQGNSA. There are 15 residues in the CDR3. The trim removed 5 bases at V and 2 bases at J, leaving 9 bases unmatched. The CDR3 reads CASSQPWTGAYEQYF. The CDR3 coding sequence is TGTGCCAGCAGCCAACCCTGGACAGGCGCCTACGAGCAGTACTTC.

The chain links TRBV5-6 to TRBJ1-5; 7 bases agree with TRBD1. CDR3 length: 14 residues. V shed 4 bases and J 5 bases; nucleotides not matched to a gene: 6. CDR1 and CDR2 (germline): SGHDT, YYEEEE. The CDR3 DNA follows: TGTGCCAGCAGCGTGGGGACAGAGGATCAGCCCCAGCATTTT. The encoded protein is CASSVGTEDQPQHF. Filled out from reference TRBV5-6 and TRBJ1-5, the complete variable domain reads DAGVTQSPTHLIKTRGQQVTLRCSPKSGHDTVSWYQQALGQGPQFIFQYYEEEERQRGNFPDRFSGHQFPNYSSELNVNALLLGDSALYLCASSVGTEDQPQHFGDGTRLSIL.

CDR3 DNA: TGCGCCAGCAGCCGGGAACGAGGACTAGCGGGAGACGAGCAGTACTTC. Translation gives CASSRERGLAGDEQYF. The rearrangement joins TRBV5-1 to TRBJ2-7; 13 nucleotides line up with TRBD2. The germline gives CDR1 SGHRS, CDR2 YFSETQ. V trimming: 4 bases; J trimming: 5 bases; junction bases outside the gene matches: 9. The CDR3 has 16 amino acids.

The count of this clone is one. The chain links TRBV18 to TRBJ2-5, with TRBD1 matching over 8 bases. Germline V gene data show CDR1 as KGHSH and CDR2 as LQKENI. This CDR3 has 16 amino acids. After removal of 3 bases from V and 6 bases from J, the junction contained 12 bases not matched to a gene. The CDR3 coding sequence is TGTGCCAGCTCACCGACTCCGGGACAGGAGTGGAAGACCCAGTACTTC. Encoded protein: CASSPTPGQEWKTQYF.

At least ten counts were recorded for this clone. The chain has TRBV29-1 and TRBJ1-2; no reliable D call. The CDR3 has 11 residues. Germline V gene sequence: CDR1 SQVTM, CDR2 ANQGSEA. Trimming removed 6 bases at V and 3 bases at J, with 8 bases between. This CDR3 reads CSVYKDYGYTF. DNA of the CDR3: TGCAGCGTATACAAAGACTATGGCTACACCTTC. Full variable domain (outside the CDR3, taken from reference TRBV29-1 and TRBJ1-2): SAVISQKPSRDICQRGTSLTIQCQVDSQVTMMFWYRQQPGQSLTLIATANQGSEATYESGFVIDKFPISRPNLTFSTLTVSNMSPEDSSIYLCSVYKDYGYTFGSGTRLTVV.

The chain recombines TRBV28 with TRBJ1-1; the D gene is possibly TRBD1 (5 bases). The CDR3 is 13 amino acids. Trimming removed 6 bases from V and 4 bases from J, with 12 bases in between. Germline V lookup: CDR1 MDHEN, CDR2 SYDVKM. CDR3 DNA sequence: TGTGCCAGCAGGACCGTGGGGCCCACTGAAGCTTTCTTT. Translation gives CASRTVGPTEAFF.

In its sample, this clone was seen once. This rearrangement joins TRBV4-3 to TRBJ2-1; D is perhaps TRBD1 (5 bases). The germline gives CDR1 LGHNA, CDR2 YSLEER. The V end lost 5 bases, the J end lost 1 base, and 15 bases lay between the germline ends. The CDR3 extends over 16 amino acids. The CDR3 protein is CASSEKGYGSYNEQFF. The CDR3 DNA follows: TGCGCCAGCAGCGAAAAGGGGTACGGTTCCTACAATGAGCAGTTCTTC.